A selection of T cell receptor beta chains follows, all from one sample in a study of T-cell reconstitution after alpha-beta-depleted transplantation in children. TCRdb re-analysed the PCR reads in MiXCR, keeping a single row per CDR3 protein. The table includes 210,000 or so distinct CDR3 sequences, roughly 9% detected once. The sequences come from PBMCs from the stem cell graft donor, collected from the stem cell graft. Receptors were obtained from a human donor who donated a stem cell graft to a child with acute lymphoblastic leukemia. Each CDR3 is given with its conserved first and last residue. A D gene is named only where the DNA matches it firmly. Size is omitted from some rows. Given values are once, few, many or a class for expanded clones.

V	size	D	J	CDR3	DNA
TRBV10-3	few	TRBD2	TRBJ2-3	CAIRIRTSGESTDTQYF	TGTGCCATCAGGATCCGGACTAGCGGGGAGAGCACAGATACGCAGTATTTT
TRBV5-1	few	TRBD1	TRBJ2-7	CASSFGTGSGQYF	TGCGCCAGCAGCTTCGGGACAGGGAGCGGGCAGTACTTC
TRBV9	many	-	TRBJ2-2	CASSSWNAGELFF	TGTGCCAGCAGCTCTTGGAACGCCGGGGAGCTGTTTTTT
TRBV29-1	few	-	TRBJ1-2	CSVDQGGVDGYTF	TGCAGCGTTGACCAGGGAGGGGTCGATGGCTACACCTTC
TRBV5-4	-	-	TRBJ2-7	CASSPSSALGYEQYF	TGTGCCAGCAGCCCCTCTAGCGCCTTAGGATACGAGCAGTACTTC
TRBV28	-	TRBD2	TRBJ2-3	CASSLMRSSGGADTQYF	TGTGCCAGCAGTTTAATGCGATCTAGCGGGGGGGCAGATACGCAGTATTTT
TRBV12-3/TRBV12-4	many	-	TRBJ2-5	CASSFGEPLETQYF	TGTGCCAGCAGTTTCGGCGAACCCCTAGAGACCCAGTACTTC
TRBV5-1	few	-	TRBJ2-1	CASSLVQGYNEQFF	TGCGCCAGCAGCTTGGTACAGGGCTACAATGAGCAGTTCTTC
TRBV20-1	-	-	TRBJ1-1	CSARDPGLGNTEAFF	TGCAGTGCTAGAGACCCCGGACTGGGGAACACTGAAGCTTTCTTT
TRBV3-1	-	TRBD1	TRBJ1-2	CASSQTRTGPPNYGYTF	TGTGCCAGCAGCCAAACCAGGACAGGGCCGCCTAACTATGGCTACACCTTC
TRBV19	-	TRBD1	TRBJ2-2	CASAWTGGRTGELFF	TGTGCCAGTGCCTGGACAGGGGGCCGGACCGGGGAGCTGTTTTTT
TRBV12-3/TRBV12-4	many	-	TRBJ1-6	CASSLVLSPLHF	TGTGCCAGCAGCCTAGTCCTGTCACCCCTCCACTTT
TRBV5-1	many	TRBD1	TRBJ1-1	CASGVDRVINTEAFF	TGCGCCAGCGGGGTCGACAGGGTAATTAACACTGAAGCTTTCTTT
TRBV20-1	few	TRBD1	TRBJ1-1	CSAKRQGSYTEAFF	TGCAGTGCCAAAAGACAGGGAAGCTACACTGAAGCTTTCTTT
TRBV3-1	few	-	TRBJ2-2	CASSQVGGTNTGELFF	TGTGCCAGCAGCCAAGTGGGGGGCACGAACACCGGGGAGCTGTTTTTT
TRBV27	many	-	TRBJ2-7	CASSLTGVFAEQYF	TGTGCCAGCAGTTTAACGGGGGTCTTTGCCGAGCAGTACTTC
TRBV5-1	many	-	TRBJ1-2	CASSLSGVDGYTF	TGCGCCAGCAGCTTGAGCGGGGTTGATGGCTACACCTTC
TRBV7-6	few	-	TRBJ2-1	CASSPGADISYNEQFF	TGTGCCAGCAGCCCGGGGGCAGACATCTCCTACAATGAGCAGTTCTTC
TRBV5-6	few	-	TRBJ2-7	CASTPMGDYEQYF	TGTGCCAGCACCCCGATGGGGGACTACGAGCAGTACTTC
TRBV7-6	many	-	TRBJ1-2	CASSRDGNYGYTF	TGTGCCAGCAGCCGGGACGGTAACTATGGCTACACCTTC
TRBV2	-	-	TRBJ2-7	CASRGTEVYEQYF	TGTGCCAGCCGGGGGACAGAAGTCTACGAGCAGTACTTC
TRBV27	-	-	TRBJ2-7	CASSPQEYSEQYF	TGTGCCAGCAGTCCGCAGGAGTACTCCGAGCAGTACTTC
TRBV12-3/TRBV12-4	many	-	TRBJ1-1	CASSPPANTEAFF	TGTGCCAGCAGTCCCCCAGCGAACACTGAAGCTTTCTTT
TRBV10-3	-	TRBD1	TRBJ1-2	CAISLGTGVSNYGYTF	TGTGCCATCAGTCTCGGGACAGGGGTGTCTAACTATGGCTACACCTTC
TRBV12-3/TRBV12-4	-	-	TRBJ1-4	CASSPGGAPFGTNEKLFF	TGTGCCAGCAGTCCGGGCGGGGCCCCCTTTGGAACTAATGAAAAACTGTTTTTT
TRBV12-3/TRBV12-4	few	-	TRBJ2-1	CASHGPRDSLYNEQFF	TGTGCCAGTCACGGGCCCCGGGACTCCCTTTACAATGAGCAGTTCTTC
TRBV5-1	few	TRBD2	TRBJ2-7	CASRTAGGEQYF	TGCGCCAGCAGGACGGCGGGGGGCGAGCAGTACTTC
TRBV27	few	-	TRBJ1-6	CASHEGPNSPLHF	TGTGCCAGCCATGAGGGGCCTAATTCACCCCTCCACTTT
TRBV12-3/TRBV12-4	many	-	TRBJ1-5	CASSFSVRSQPQHF	TGTGCCAGCAGTTTTTCGGTTAGGAGCCAGCCCCAGCATTTT
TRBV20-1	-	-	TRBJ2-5	CSAYPPDRLGETQYF	TGCAGTGCGTACCCTCCGGACCGGCTCGGAGAGACCCAGTACTTC
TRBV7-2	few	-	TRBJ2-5	CASSLSHPQTQYF	TGTGCCAGCAGCTTATCTCACCCACAGACCCAGTACTTC
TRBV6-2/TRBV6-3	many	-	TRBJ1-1	CASSYARGNTEAFF	TGTGCCAGCAGTTACGCCAGGGGGAACACTGAAGCTTTCTTT